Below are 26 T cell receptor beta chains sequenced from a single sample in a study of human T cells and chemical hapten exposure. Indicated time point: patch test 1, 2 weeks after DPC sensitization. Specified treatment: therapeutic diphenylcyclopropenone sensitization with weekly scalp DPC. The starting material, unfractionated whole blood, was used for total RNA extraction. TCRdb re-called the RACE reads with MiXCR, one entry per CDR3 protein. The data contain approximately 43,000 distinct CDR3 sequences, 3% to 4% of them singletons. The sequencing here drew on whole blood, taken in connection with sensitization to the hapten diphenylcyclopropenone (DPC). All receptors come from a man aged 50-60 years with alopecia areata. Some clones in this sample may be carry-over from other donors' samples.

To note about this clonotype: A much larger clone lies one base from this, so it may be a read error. The CDR3 region is CASSLQGGNINNEQFF. Written as DNA, the CDR3 is TGTGCCAGCAGCTTACAGGGCGGAAACATCAACAATGAGCAGTTCTTC. The J gene is TRBJ2-1, the V gene TRBV7-9; the D gene is possibly TRBD1 (5 bases). The V end was cut by 2 bases, the J end by 5 bases, with 16 bases between. Germline V gene sequence: CDR1 SEHNR, CDR2 FQNEAQ (reference sequence). The CDR3 has 16 residues.

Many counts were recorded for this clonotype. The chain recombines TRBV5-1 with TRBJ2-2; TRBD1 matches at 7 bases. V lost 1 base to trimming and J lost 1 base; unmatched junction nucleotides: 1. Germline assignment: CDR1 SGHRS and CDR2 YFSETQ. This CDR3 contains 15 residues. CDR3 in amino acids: CASSLRQGNTGELFF. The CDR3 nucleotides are TGCGCCAGCAGCTTGCGACAGGGGAACACCGGGGAGCTGTTTTTT.

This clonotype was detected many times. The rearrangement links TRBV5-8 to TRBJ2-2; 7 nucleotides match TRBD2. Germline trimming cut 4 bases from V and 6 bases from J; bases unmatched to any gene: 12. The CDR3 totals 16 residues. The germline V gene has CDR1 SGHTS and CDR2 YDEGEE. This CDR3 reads CASSQHRGVLAGELFF. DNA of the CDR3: TGTGCCAGCAGCCAACACCGGGGGGTCTTGGCCGGGGAGCTGTTTTTT.

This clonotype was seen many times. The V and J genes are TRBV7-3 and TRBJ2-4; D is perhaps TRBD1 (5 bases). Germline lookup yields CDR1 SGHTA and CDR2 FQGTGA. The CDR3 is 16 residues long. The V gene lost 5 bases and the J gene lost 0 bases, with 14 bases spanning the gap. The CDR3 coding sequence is TGTGCCAGCAGCCCCGACAGTTCACTAGCCAAAAACATTCAGTACTTC. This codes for CASSPDSSLAKNIQYF.

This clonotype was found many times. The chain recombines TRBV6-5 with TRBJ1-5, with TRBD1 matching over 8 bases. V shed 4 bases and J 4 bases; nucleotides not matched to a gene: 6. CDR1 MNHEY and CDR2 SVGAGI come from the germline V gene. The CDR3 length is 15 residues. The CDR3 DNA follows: TGTGCCAGCAGTTTGGCAGGGGGCCCTAATCAGCCCCAGCATTTT. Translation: CASSLAGGPNQPQHF.

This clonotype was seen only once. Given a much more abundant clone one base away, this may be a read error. The CDR3 DNA reads as TGTGCCCTTACACGAGTGGGGATTGGAAACACTGAAGCTTTCTTT. This codes for CALTRVGIGNTEAFF. The V gene is TRBV30, the J gene TRBJ1-1; no reliable D call. This CDR3 has 15 amino acids. Deletions cut 8 bases from V and 2 bases from J, with 21 bases between. The germline CDR1 and CDR2 sequences are GTSNPN and SVGIG (reference sequence).

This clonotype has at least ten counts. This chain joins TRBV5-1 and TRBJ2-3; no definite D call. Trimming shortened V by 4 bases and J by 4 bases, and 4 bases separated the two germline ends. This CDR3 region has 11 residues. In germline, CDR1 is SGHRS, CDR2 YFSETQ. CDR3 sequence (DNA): TGCGCCAGCAGCAGGGCAGATACGCAGTATTTT. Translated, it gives CASSRADTQYF.

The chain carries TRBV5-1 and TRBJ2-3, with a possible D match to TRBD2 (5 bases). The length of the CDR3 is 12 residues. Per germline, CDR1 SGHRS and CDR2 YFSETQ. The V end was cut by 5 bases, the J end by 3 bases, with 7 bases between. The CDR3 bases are TGCGCCAGCAGACGGGATACAGATACGCAGTATTTT. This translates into CASRRDTDTQYF. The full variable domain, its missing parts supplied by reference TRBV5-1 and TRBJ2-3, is KAGVTQTPRYLIKTRGQQVTLSCSPISGHRSVSWYQQTPGQGLQFLFEYFSETQRNKGNFPGRFSGRQFSNSRSEMNVSTLELGDSALYLCASRRDTDTQYFGPGTRLTVL.

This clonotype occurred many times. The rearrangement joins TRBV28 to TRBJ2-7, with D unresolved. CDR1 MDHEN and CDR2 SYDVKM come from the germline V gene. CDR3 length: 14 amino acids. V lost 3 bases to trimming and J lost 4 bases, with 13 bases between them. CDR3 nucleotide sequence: TGTGCCAGCAGTTTCCTTCTCAAGGGATACGAGCAGTACTTC. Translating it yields CASSFLLKGYEQYF.

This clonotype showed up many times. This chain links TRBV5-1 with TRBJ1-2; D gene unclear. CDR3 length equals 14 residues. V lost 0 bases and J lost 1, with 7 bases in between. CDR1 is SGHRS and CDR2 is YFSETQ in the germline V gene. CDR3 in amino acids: CASSLDTGNYGYTF. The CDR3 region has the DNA TGCGCCAGCAGCTTGGATACCGGTAACTATGGCTACACCTTC.

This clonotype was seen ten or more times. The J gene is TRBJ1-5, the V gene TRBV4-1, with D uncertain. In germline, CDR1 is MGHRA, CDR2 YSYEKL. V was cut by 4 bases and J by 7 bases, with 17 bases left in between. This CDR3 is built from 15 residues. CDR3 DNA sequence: TGCGCCAGCAGCCTGAATCTAGGGTTACAGCAGCCCCAGCATTTT. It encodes CASSLNLGLQQPQHF.

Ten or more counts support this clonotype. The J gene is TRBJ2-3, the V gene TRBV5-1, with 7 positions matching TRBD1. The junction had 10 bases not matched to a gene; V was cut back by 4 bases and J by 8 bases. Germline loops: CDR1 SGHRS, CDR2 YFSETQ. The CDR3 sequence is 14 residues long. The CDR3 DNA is TGCGCCAGCAGCGAGGGACAGACCTTTGGTACGCAGTATTTT. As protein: CASSEGQTFGTQYF.

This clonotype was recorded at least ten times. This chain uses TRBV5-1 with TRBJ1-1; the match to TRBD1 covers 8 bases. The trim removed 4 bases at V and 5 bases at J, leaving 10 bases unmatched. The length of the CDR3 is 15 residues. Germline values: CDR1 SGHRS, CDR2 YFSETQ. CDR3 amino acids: CASSEKQGVGTEAFF. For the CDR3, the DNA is TGCGCCAGCAGCGAAAAACAGGGGGTTGGGACTGAAGCTTTCTTT.

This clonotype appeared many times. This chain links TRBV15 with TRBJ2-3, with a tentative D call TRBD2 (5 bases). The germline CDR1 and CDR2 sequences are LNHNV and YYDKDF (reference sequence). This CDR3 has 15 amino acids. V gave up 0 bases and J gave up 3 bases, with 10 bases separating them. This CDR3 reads CATSRELVLTDTQYF. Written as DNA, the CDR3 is TGTGCCACCAGCAGAGAACTAGTTTTGACAGATACGCAGTATTTT. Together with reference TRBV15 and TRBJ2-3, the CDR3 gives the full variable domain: DAMVIQNPRYQVTQFGKPVTLSCSQTLNHNVMYWYQQKSSQAPKLLFHYYDKDFNNEADTPDNFQSRRPNTSFCFLDIRSPGLGDTAMYLCATSRELVLTDTQYFGPGTRLTVL.

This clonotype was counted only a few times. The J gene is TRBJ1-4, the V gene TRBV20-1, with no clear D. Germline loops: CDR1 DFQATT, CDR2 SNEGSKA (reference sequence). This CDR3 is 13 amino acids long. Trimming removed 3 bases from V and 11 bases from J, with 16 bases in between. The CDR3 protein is CSASRAGAGKLFF. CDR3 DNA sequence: TGCAGTGCTAGTAGGGCGGGCGCGGGGAAACTGTTTTTT.

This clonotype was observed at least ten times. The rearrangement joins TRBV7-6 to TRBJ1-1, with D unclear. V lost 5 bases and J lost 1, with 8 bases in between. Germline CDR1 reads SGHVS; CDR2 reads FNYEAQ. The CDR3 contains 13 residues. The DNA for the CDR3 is TGTGCCAGCAGCGCAGATACGAACACTGAAGCTTTCTTT. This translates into CASSADTNTEAFF.

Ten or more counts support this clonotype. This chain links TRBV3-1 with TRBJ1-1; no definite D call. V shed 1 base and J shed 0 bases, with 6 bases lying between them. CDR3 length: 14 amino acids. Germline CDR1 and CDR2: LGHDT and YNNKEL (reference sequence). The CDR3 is CASSQVLMNTEAFF. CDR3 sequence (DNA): TGTGCCAGCAGCCAAGTCCTGATGAACACTGAAGCTTTCTTT.

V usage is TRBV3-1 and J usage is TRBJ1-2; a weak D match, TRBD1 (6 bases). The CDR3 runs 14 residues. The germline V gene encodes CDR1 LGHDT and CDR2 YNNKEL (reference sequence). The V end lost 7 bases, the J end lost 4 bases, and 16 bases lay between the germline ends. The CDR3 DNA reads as TGTGCCAGCACCCCCGGAGGCAGGGGCTATGGCTACACCTTC. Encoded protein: CASTPGGRGYGYTF.

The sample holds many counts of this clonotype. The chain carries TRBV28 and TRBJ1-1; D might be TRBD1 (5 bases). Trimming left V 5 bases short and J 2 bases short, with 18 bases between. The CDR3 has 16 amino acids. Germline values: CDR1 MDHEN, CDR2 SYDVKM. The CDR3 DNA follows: TGTGCCAGCAGTGACATCTTGGACACCTTAAACACTGAAGCTTTCTTT. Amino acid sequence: CASSDILDTLNTEAFF.

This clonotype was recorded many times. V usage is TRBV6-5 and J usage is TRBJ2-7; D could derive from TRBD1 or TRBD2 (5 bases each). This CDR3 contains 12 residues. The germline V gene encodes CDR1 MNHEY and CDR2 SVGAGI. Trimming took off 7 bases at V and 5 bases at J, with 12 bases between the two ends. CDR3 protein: CASKGTVDEQYF. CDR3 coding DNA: TGTGCCAGCAAAGGGACGGTCGACGAGCAGTACTTC.

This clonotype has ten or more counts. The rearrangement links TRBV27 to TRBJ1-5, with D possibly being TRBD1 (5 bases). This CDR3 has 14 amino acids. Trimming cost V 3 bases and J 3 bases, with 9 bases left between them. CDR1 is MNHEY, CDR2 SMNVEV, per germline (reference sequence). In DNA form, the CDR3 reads TGTGCCAGCAGTTTGCAGGGCTTCAATCAGCCCCAGCATTTT. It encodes CASSLQGFNQPQHF.

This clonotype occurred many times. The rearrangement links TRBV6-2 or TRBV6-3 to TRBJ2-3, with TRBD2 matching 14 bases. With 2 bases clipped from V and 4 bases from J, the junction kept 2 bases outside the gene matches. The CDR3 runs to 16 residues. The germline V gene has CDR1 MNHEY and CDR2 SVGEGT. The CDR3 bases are TGTGCCAGCAGTTACCCGGGACTAGCGGGAGCAGATACGCAGTATTTT. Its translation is CASSYPGLAGADTQYF.

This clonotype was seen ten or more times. The CDR3 loop reads CATADGASYGYTF. The CDR3 region has the DNA TGTGCCACCGCCGACGGGGCGAGCTATGGCTACACCTTC. The V call is TRBV24-1, the J call TRBJ1-2; possible D gene TRBD1, 5 bases. Between the trimmed V and J ends, which lost 9 bases and 4 bases, there was a span of 14 bases. CDR3 length: 13 amino acids. The germline CDR1 and CDR2 sequences are KGHDR and SFDVKD.

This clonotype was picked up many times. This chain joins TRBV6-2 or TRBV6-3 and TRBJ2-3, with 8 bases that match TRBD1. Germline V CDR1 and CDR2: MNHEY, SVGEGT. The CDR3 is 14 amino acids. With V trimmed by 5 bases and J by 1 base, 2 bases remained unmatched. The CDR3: CASSKTGGTDTQYF. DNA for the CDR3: TGTGCCAGCAGTAAGACAGGGGGCACAGATACGCAGTATTTT.

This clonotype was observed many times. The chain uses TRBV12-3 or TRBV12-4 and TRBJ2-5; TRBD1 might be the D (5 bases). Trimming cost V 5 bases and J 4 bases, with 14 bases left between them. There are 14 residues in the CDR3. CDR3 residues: CASSAIRVTETQYF. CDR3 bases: TGTGCCAGCAGTGCTATCAGGGTAACAGAGACCCAGTACTTC.

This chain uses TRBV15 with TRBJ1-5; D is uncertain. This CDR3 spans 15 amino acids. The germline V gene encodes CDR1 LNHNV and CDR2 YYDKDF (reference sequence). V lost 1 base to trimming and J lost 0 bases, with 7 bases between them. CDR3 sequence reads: CATSRVGYSNQPQHF. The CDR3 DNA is TGTGCCACCAGCAGAGTAGGATATAGCAATCAGCCCCAGCATTTT.